The 2 T cell receptor beta chains presented below share a single source sample, sequenced in a study of blood T cell repertoires in COVID-19. Sequencing was performed with immunoSEQ multiplex PCR; in TCRdb, only in-frame clones are kept and a portion is missing. Of around 110,000 clones listed, around 80% were seen once; the top ten hold less than 8%. Material for sequencing was peripheral blood. The receptors here all came from a man in his 70s with active or convalescent COVID-19.

The rearrangement uses TRBV27 and TRBJ1-1, with 7 bases matching TRBD1. V shed 5 bases, J shed 2 bases, and the junction held 8 bases outside the gene matches. Germline assignment: CDR1 MNHEY and CDR2 SMNVEV (reference sequence). The CDR3 consists of 15 residues. The CDR3 here is CASSRQGTVNTEAFF. The CDR3 DNA sequence: TGTGCCAGCAGTCGTCAAGGGACAGTAAACACTGAAGCTTTCTTT.

The CDR3 reads CASSLTSGTDTQYF. CDR3 DNA: TGTGCCAGCAGCTTAACTAGCGGCACAGATACGCAGTATTTT. The rearrangement uses TRBV7-3 and TRBJ2-3, with D possibly being TRBD2 (5 bases). Germline values: CDR1 SGHTA, CDR2 FQGTGA. Trimming left V 0 bases short and J 1 base short, with 5 bases between. CDR3 length: 14 amino acids. Variable domain in full (rest from reference TRBV7-3 and TRBJ2-3): GAGVSQTPSNKVTEKGKYVELRCDPISGHTALYWYRQSLGQGPEFLIYFQGTGAADDSGLPNDRFFAVRPEGSVSTLKIQRTERGDSAVYLCASSLTSGTDTQYFGPGTRLTVL.